This TCR beta chain is from a study of Ad26.COV2.S vaccination and SARS-CoV-2 variants. Treatment specified: around 19 received Ad26.COV2.S at low or high dose, single or two shots; about 5 received placebo; per-sample allocation not given. Vaccine and placebo recipients were sampled on day 63 after the first injection. SARS-CoV-2 spike from the Wuhan strain was encoded by the vaccine, an Ad26 vector. V lost 1 base to trimming and J lost 2 bases, with 8 bases between them. This CDR3 region has 14 residues. Germline loops: CDR1 SEHNR, CDR2 FQNEAQ (reference sequence). Repertoires were generated with immunoSEQ multiplex PCR, while TCRdb's copy carries only in-frame clones and drops some. The data contain fewer than 300,000 clones, over 75% of them singletons.

The sample here was peripheral blood, taken in a trial of Ad26.COV2.S vaccine versus placebo. The TCR comes from a person between 18 and 65 years old who received the Ad26.COV2.S COVID-19 vaccine or a placebo. The chain links TRBV7-9 to TRBJ1-2; D unresolved. This CDR3 is CASSLGQANYGYTF. The CDR3 bases are TGTGCCAGCAGCTTAGGGCAGGCGAACTATGGCTACACCTTC.